The next 27 T cell receptor beta chains were all read from a single sample in a study of T cell responses to AZD1222 COVID-19 vaccine. Using immunoSEQ multiplex PCR, the repertoire was profiled, and TCRdb retains in-frame clones only, with some absent. The profile shows 150,000 to 190,000 clones, roughly nine tenths of them singletons. The specimen comprised peripheral blood, sampled on day 0 of AZD1222 vaccination. The receptor source for this set is an adult in good health.

The chain couples TRBV23-1 to TRBJ1-2, with D maybe TRBD1 (5 bases). TRBV23-1 qualifies as an ORF whose function is uncertain. The CDR3 has 16 residues. V was shortened by 2 bases and J by 2 bases, with 15 bases between the two germline ends. The CDR3 loop is CASSQTGSRRNYGYTF. CDR3 coding DNA: TGCGCCAGCAGTCAAACAGGATCCCGGAGGAACTATGGCTACACCTTC.

J is TRBJ2-7 and V is TRBV3-1 (or the pseudogene TRBV3-2); 10 bases map to TRBD2. V was clipped by 0 bases and J by 3 bases; unmatched bases: 5. There are 16 residues in the CDR3. CDR1 LGHDT and CDR2 YNNKEL come from the germline V gene (reference sequence). The CDR3 spells CASSQDLTSGNYEQYF. The CDR3 coding sequence is TGTGCCAGCAGCCAAGATTTAACTAGCGGGAACTACGAGCAGTACTTC.

V is TRBV20-1 and J is TRBJ2-7; no firm D call. The CDR3 is 11 amino acids. Germline-derived CDR1 and CDR2 are DFQATT and SNEGSKA (reference sequence). V was shortened by 3 bases and J by 4 bases, with 7 bases between the two germline ends. CDR3 in DNA: TGCAGTGCTAGTGAAGGGTACGAGCAGTACTTC. This translates into CSASEGYEQYF.

This chain joins TRBV7-6 and TRBJ2-7; TRBD2 aligns across 10 bases. The germline gives CDR1 SGHVS, CDR2 FNYEAQ. There are 17 residues in the CDR3. V shed 3 bases, J shed 0 bases, and the junction held 8 bases outside the gene matches. The CDR3 loop is CASSLGPLAGVSYEQYF. CDR3 DNA: TGTGCCAGCAGCTTGGGCCCCCTAGCGGGAGTCTCCTACGAGCAGTACTTC.

This sequence joins TRBV28 and TRBJ2-3; TRBD1 agrees at 7 bases. Germline V gene lookup returns CDR1 MDHEN and CDR2 SYDVKM. V lost 5 bases, J lost 6 bases, and 5 bases stayed unmatched. The CDR3 sequence is 13 residues long. Here the CDR3 reads CASSRTGWDTQYF. CDR3 bases: TGTGCCAGCAGTAGGACAGGATGGGATACGCAGTATTTT.

V usage is TRBV27 and J usage is TRBJ2-7; 7 bases line up with TRBD1. This CDR3 contains 14 residues. The trim removed 3 bases at V and 4 bases at J, leaving 6 bases unmatched. Per the germline V gene, CDR1 is MNHEY and CDR2 is SMNVEV (reference sequence). In nucleotides, the CDR3 is TGTGCCAGCAGTTTGCGTCAGGGGGTTTACGAGCAGTACTTC. Translated: CASSLRQGVYEQYF.

This chain links TRBV5-6 with TRBJ2-7; weak D call: TRBD1 (6 bases). CDR3 length equals 14 residues. Germline CDR1 and CDR2: SGHDT and YYEEEE. Between the trimmed V and J ends, which lost 3 bases and 4 bases, there was a span of 14 bases. The CDR3 coding sequence is TGTGCCAGCAGCTATGTTAACAGGGTGTACGAGCAGTACTTC. The encoded protein is CASSYVNRVYEQYF.

Concerning this clone itself: A read error may account for a junction end that differs from germline. The chain carries TRBV27 and TRBJ2-1, with 12 positions matching TRBD2. The germline V gene encodes CDR1 MNHEY and CDR2 SMNVEV (reference sequence). This CDR3 spans 14 amino acids. The CDR3 DNA reads as TGTGCCAGCAGGCTAGCGGGGGGGTACACTGAGCAGTTCTTC. The encoded protein is CASRLAGGYTEQFF.

The J gene is TRBJ1-2, the V gene TRBV3-1 (or the pseudogene TRBV3-2); 8 bases map to TRBD1. The CDR3 runs 17 residues. Germline CDR1 reads LGHDT; CDR2 reads YNNKEL (reference sequence). Losses at the gene ends were 4 bases for V and 4 bases for J; bases not matched to a gene: 14. The CDR3 protein is CASSPRREQGGFYGYTF. The CDR3 DNA follows: TGTGCCAGCAGCCCCCGACGTGAACAGGGGGGCTTCTATGGCTACACCTTC.

The V and J genes are TRBV25-1 and TRBJ2-1; D possibly matches TRBD1 or TRBD2 (5 bases each). The CDR3 runs 16 residues. The germline CDR1 and CDR2 sequences are MGHDK and SYGVNS. The ends were cut back, 1 base at V and 2 bases at J, with 12 bases in the middle. The CDR3 region has the DNA TGTGCCAGCAGTGAATCTGTAGTGGGGGCCTACAATGAGCAGTTCTTC. Encoded protein: CASSESVVGAYNEQFF.

In its sample, this clone was seen a few times. This sequence joins TRBV28 and TRBJ1-1, with TRBD1 identical over 10 bases. This CDR3 has 16 amino acids. Germline V gene sequence: CDR1 MDHEN, CDR2 SYDVKM. The V gene end was trimmed by 6 bases and the J gene end by 1 base; junction bases not matched to a gene: 8. The CDR3 sequence: CASRIDRGRSNTEAFF. CDR3 sequence (DNA): TGTGCCAGCAGGATCGACAGGGGGCGGTCGAACACTGAAGCTTTCTTT.

This chain links TRBV5-5 with TRBJ1-5; no clear D. From germline, CDR1 is SGHKS and CDR2 YYEKEE (reference sequence). The CDR3 runs to 13 residues. With 0 bases removed from V and 4 bases from J, the gap between germline ends came to 5 bases. The DNA for the CDR3 is TGTGCCAGCAGCTTGGAACTAAATCAGCCCCAGCATTTT. Translation gives CASSLELNQPQHF. The whole variable domain, filled in from reference TRBV5-5 and TRBJ1-5, reads DAGVTQSPTHLIKTRGQQVTLRCSPISGHKSVSWYQQVLGQGPQFIFQYYEKEERGRGNFPDRFSARQFPNYSSELNVNALLLGDSALYLCASSLELNQPQHFGDGTRLSIL.

The chain employs TRBV6-2 or TRBV6-3 and TRBJ2-7; D possibly corresponds to TRBD1 (6 bases). Germline-derived CDR1 and CDR2 are MNHEY and SVGEGT. Trimming took 2 bases from V and 4 from J, leaving 9 bases between them. This CDR3 comprises 13 residues. The CDR3 region is CASSYQGLYEQYF. Written as DNA, the CDR3 is TGTGCCAGCAGTTACCAGGGGTTGTACGAGCAGTACTTC.

The chain combines TRBV11-2 with TRBJ1-3; D gene uncertain. The CDR3 covers 14 residues. V lost 6 bases and J lost 0, with 9 bases in between. CDR1 and CDR2 from the germline V gene are SGHAT and FQNNGV. The CDR3 bases are TGTGCCAGCAGTTATGACGGCTCTGGAAACACCATATATTTT. It translates to CASSYDGSGNTIYF.

The chain recombines TRBV3-1 (or the pseudogene TRBV3-2) with TRBJ2-7; the D is unclear. Trimming shortened V by 0 bases and J by 3 bases, and 9 bases separated the two germline ends. From germline, CDR1 is LGHDT and CDR2 YNNKEL (reference sequence). CDR3 length: 14 residues. CDR3: CASSQDRFFYEQYF. CDR3 coding DNA: TGTGCCAGCAGCCAAGACAGATTTTTCTACGAGCAGTACTTC.

The chain links TRBV6-2 or TRBV6-3 to TRBJ2-1; 12 bases align to TRBD2. The CDR3 sequence is 16 residues long. Germline V lookup: CDR1 MNHEY, CDR2 SVGEGT. The V gene end was trimmed by 5 bases and the J gene end by 8 bases; junction bases not matched to a gene: 10. The CDR3 nucleotides read TGTGCCAGCAGTCCCCTTCTAGCGGGAGGGTTGGATGAGCAGTTCTTC. This translates into CASSPLLAGGLDEQFF.

Only a few counts were recorded for this clone. The chain links TRBV4-3 to TRBJ2-3, with no clear D. CDR3 length: 15 residues. V shed 0 bases and J shed 4 bases, with 11 bases lying between them. Germline V gives CDR1 LGHNA, CDR2 YSLEER. CDR3 sequence (DNA): TGCGCCAGCAGCCAAGATGTGGCTTGGCCAGATACGCAGTATTTT. Protein product: CASSQDVAWPDTQYF.

The chain recombines TRBV7-9 with TRBJ1-1, with unresolved D. The V gene lost 2 bases and the J gene lost 1 base, with 17 bases spanning the gap. CDR1 and CDR2 (germline): SEHNR, FQNEAQ (reference sequence). The CDR3 is 17 amino acids. As DNA, the CDR3 is TGTGCCAGCAGCTTACCCCGATTTCGGCAAGCGAACACTGAAGCTTTCTTT. This sequence encodes CASSLPRFRQANTEAFF.

This clone was seen more than once but under ten times. The rearrangement joins TRBV28 to TRBJ1-2, with D possibly matching TRBD1 (5 bases). Per the germline V gene, CDR1 is MDHEN and CDR2 is SYDVKM. The V gene lost 5 bases and the J gene lost 5 bases, with 24 bases spanning the gap. The CDR3 covers 17 residues. The DNA of the CDR3 is TGTGCCAGCAGTGGAACCGGGACGGACTATACTTTTTATGGCTACACCTTC. Its protein product is CASSGTGTDYTFYGYTF.

The V and J genes are TRBV4-1 and TRBJ2-3, with 7 bases matching TRBD1. Trimming took 4 bases from V and 6 from J; bases not matched to a gene: 10. CDR3 length equals 15 residues. Germline V CDR1 and CDR2: MGHRA, YSYEKL. CDR3 sequence: CASSPGQAPSDTQYF. The CDR3 nucleotides read TGCGCCAGCAGCCCAGGACAGGCTCCTTCGGATACGCAGTATTTT.

This chain links TRBV7-2 with TRBJ2-1; 7 bases map to TRBD2. The CDR3 contains 14 residues. Germline V lookup: CDR1 SGHTA, CDR2 FQGNSA. J gave up 7 bases and V 0 bases, and 3 bases lay outside the gene matches. CDR3 coding DNA: TGTGCCAGCAGCTTAGCGGGAGGGCTGAATGAGCAGTTCTTC. It yields the protein CASSLAGGLNEQFF. The variable domain in full, completed from reference TRBV7-2 and TRBJ2-1, reads GAGVSQSPSNKVTEKGKDVELRCDPISGHTALYWYRQSLGQGLEFLIYFQGNSAPDKSGLPSDRFSAERTGGSVSTLTIQRTQQEDSAVYLCASSLAGGLNEQFFGPGTRLTVL.

This chain links TRBV28 with TRBJ2-3, with 9 bases fitting TRBD2. The V gene end was trimmed by 4 bases and the J gene end by 4 bases; junction bases not matched to a gene: 12. Germline V lookup: CDR1 MDHEN, CDR2 SYDVKM. The CDR3 totals 17 residues. Written as DNA, the CDR3 is TGTGCCAGCAGTTCCGCCTTTTTAATAGCGGGAGCAGATACGCAGTATTTT. Amino acids: CASSSAFLIAGADTQYF.

The chain has TRBV7-8 and TRBJ1-5; D remains ambiguous. The V and J ends lost 4 bases and 2 bases respectively, with 9 bases between them. CDR1 and CDR2 (germline): SGHVS, FQNEAQ. CDR3 length: 14 residues. The CDR3 sequence: CASSSSDGNQPQHF. Here the CDR3 DNA reads TGTGCCAGCAGCTCGAGTGACGGCAATCAGCCCCAGCATTTT.

The J gene is TRBJ2-1, the V gene TRBV4-1, with D tentatively TRBD2 (6 bases). Germline loops: CDR1 MGHRA, CDR2 YSYEKL. V dropped 2 bases and J dropped 6 bases, with 17 bases sitting between them. The CDR3 length is 16 residues. The CDR3 nucleotides are TGCGCCAGCAGCCAACGGTCGGGGGATAGAGGCAATGAGCAGTTCTTC. Translation: CASSQRSGDRGNEQFF.

The V gene is TRBV6-4, the J gene TRBJ2-2; TRBD2 agrees at 10 bases. CDR3 length equals 14 residues. CDR1 and CDR2 from the germline V gene are MRHNA and SNTAGT. V shed 10 bases, J shed 7 bases, and the junction held 9 bases outside the gene matches. The CDR3 reads CATREREGSGELFF. The CDR3 bases are TGTGCCACCCGAGAGCGGGAGGGTAGCGGGGAGCTGTTTTTT.

The chain combines TRBV29-1 with TRBJ1-2; D is perhaps TRBD1 (5 bases). V shed 1 base and J shed 5 bases, with 17 bases lying between them. The CDR3 spans 15 residues. Germline CDR1 reads SQVTM; CDR2 reads ANQGSEA. The CDR3 spells CSVEGARGIQYGYTF. CDR3 DNA: TGCAGCGTTGAAGGAGCTAGGGGAATCCAGTATGGCTACACCTTC.

The chain employs TRBV6-5 and TRBJ1-3, with D unresolved. V was clipped by 3 bases and J by 0 bases, with 12 bases between them. Germline-derived CDR1 and CDR2 are MNHEY and SVGAGI. There are 16 residues in the CDR3. Here the CDR3 DNA reads TGTGCCAGCAGTTATTGGGGTCTAGCCTCTGGAAACACCATATATTTT. It is translated as CASSYWGLASGNTIYF.